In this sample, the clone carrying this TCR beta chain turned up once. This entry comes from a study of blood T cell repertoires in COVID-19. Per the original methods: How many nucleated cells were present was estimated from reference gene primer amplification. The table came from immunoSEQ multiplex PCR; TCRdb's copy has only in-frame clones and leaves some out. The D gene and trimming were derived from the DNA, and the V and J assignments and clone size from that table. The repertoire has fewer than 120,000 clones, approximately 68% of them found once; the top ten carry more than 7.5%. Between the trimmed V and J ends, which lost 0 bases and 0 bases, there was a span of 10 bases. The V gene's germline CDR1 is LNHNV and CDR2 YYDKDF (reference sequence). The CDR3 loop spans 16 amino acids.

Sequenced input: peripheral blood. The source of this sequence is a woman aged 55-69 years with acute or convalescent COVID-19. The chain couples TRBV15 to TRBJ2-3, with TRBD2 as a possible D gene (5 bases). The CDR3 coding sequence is TGTGCCACCAGCAGAGATCCGGGAATTAGCACAGATACGCAGTATTTT. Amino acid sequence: CATSRDPGISTDTQYF.